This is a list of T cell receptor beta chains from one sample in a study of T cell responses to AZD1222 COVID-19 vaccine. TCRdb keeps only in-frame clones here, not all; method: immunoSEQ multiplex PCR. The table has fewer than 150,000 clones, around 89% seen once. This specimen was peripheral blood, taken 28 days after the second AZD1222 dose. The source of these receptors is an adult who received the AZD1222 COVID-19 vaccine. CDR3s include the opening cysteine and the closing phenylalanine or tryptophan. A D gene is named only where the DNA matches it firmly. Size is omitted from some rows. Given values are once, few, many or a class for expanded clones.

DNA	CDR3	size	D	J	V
TGTGCCAGCAGCCCCCAAACGGGGACCGGGGAAGGCTACACCTTC	CASSPQTGTGEGYTF	.	.	TRBJ1-2	TRBV4-2
TGTGCCAGCAGCGCTACAGGGGGGGATACTGAAGCTTTCTTT	CASSATGGDTEAFF	.	TRBD1	TRBJ1-1	TRBV7-2
TGTGCCATCAGTGAGTCCGCAGCGGAAAAACTGTTTTTT	CAISESAAEKLFF	.	.	TRBJ1-4	TRBV10-3
TGCGCCAGCAGCTCGTCACAGGGGGCCCAAGAGACCCAGTACTTC	CASSSSQGAQETQYF	.	TRBD1	TRBJ2-5	TRBV5-1
TGTGCCAGCAGCCAAGATGCCTTTACAGGGCTCGTCGTCACTGAAGCTTTCTTT	CASSQDAFTGLVVTEAFF	.	.	TRBJ1-1	TRBV4-2
TGCAGCGTTGTCCTGTTCGCGAACACCGGGGAGCTGTTTTTT	CSVVLFANTGELFF	.	.	TRBJ2-2	TRBV29-1
TGTGCCAGCAGTGCCAGCGGGGAGGCCCCCTCTCTTAATGAGCAGTTCTTC	CASSASGEAPSLNEQFF	.	TRBD2	TRBJ2-1	TRBV6-1
TGCGCCAGCACCGTCACAGGGGGAACTAATGGCTACACCTTC	CASTVTGGTNGYTF	once	TRBD1	TRBJ1-2	TRBV5-1
TGTGCCTGGAGTCCACAGGGGAACTATGGCTACACCTTC	CAWSPQGNYGYTF	.	TRBD1	TRBJ1-2	TRBV30
TGTGCCAGCAGCCTGGTGGCGCTAGTCGCTGAGCAGTTCTTC	CASSLVALVAEQFF	.	.	TRBJ2-1	TRBV7-9
TGTGCCAGCAGCCTCAGGGCTAGCGGGAACACCGGGGAGCTGTTTTTT	CASSLRASGNTGELFF	.	TRBD2	TRBJ2-2	TRBV11-1